These 18 T cell receptor beta chains originate from one sample sequenced in a study of beta chain features in type 1 diabetes. Investigators reverse transcribed all isolated RNA, so they sequenced expressed TCRB transcripts. The repertoire was sequenced with immunoSEQ multiplex PCR; TCRdb's copy has only in-frame clones and lacks some. Here the sample spans 850,000 to 900,000 clones, under 20% being singletons. Sequencing input: naive CD4+ T cells from blood. These receptors were taken from a woman younger than 30 in good health.

This clone has a handful of counts. The rearrangement links TRBV5-1 to TRBJ2-7, with D uncertain. Germline CDR1 is SGHRS and CDR2 is YFSETQ. The ends were cut back, 5 bases at V and 7 bases at J, with 31 bases in the middle. There are 18 residues in the CDR3. CDR3 amino acids: CASSLWQTTNPYEREQYF. CDR3 sequence (DNA): TGCGCCAGCAGTCTTTGGCAGACGACAAACCCTTATGAGAGGGAGCAGTACTTC.

This clone was observed a handful of times. The J gene is TRBJ1-1, the V gene TRBV7-9; 9 nucleotides line up with TRBD1. J was trimmed by 5 bases and V by 5 bases; bases with no gene match: 9. From germline, CDR1 is SEHNR and CDR2 FQNEAQ (reference sequence). The CDR3 is 15 amino acids. CDR3 loop: CASSTDRGRETEAFF. CDR3 in DNA: TGTGCCAGCAGCACGGACAGGGGACGGGAAACTGAAGCTTTCTTT.

There are a few counts of this clone. The chain recombines TRBV5-1 with TRBJ2-5; a possible D gene is TRBD1 (6 bases). The V end was cut by 0 bases, the J end by 0 bases, with 12 bases between. The CDR3 runs 16 residues. Germline CDR1 reads SGHRS; CDR2 reads YFSETQ. CDR3 residues: CASSLVGGAYQETQYF. Here the CDR3 DNA reads TGCGCCAGCAGCTTGGTTGGGGGCGCGTACCAAGAGACCCAGTACTTC.

The chain uses TRBV7-9 and TRBJ2-7, with D possibly TRBD2 on 6 matching bases. The CDR3 spans 12 residues. CDR1 is SEHNR, CDR2 FQNEAQ, per germline (reference sequence). V dropped 5 bases and J dropped 7 bases, with 12 bases sitting between them. This CDR3 is CASSPQEGEQYF. For the CDR3, the DNA is TGTGCCAGCAGCCCACAGGAGGGGGAGCAGTACTTC. The variable domain in full, completed from reference TRBV7-9 and TRBJ2-7, reads DTGVSQNPRHKITKRGQNVTFRCDPISEHNRLYWYRQTLGQGPEFLTYFQNEAQLEKSRLLSDRFSAERPKGSFSTLEIQRTEQGDSAMYLCASSPQEGEQYFGPGTRLTVT.

The V gene is TRBV28, the J gene TRBJ2-2, with 8 bases lining up with TRBD1. The trim removed 6 bases at V and 7 bases at J, leaving 13 bases unmatched. Germline lookup yields CDR1 MDHEN and CDR2 SYDVKM. The CDR3 sequence is 16 residues long. DNA of the CDR3: TGTGCCAGCAGAGGAGGAGACAGGGGTCTGGTCGGGGAGCTGTTTTTT. Its protein product is CASRGGDRGLVGELFF.

This sequence joins TRBV6-6 and TRBJ1-2; D remains ambiguous. The germline gives CDR1 MNHNY, CDR2 SVGAGI (reference sequence). The CDR3 is 13 residues long. The V end lost 2 bases, the J end lost 4 bases, and 8 bases lay between the germline ends. The CDR3 DNA is TGTGCCAGCAGTTACAGGTCATCCTATGGCTACACCTTC. Amino acid sequence: CASSYRSSYGYTF.

The V call is TRBV7-9, the J call TRBJ2-1; D gene unclear. V lost 0 bases and J 6 bases, leaving 12 bases between the germline ends. Germline V gene sequence: CDR1 SEHNR, CDR2 FQNEAQ (reference sequence). The length of the CDR3 is 15 residues. The CDR3 protein is CASSLAGLLTNEQFF. CDR3 bases: TGTGCCAGCAGCTTAGCGGGCCTCCTCACCAATGAGCAGTTCTTC.

V gene TRBV11-2 combines with J gene TRBJ2-7; D not certain. This CDR3 region has 13 residues. The germline gives CDR1 SGHAT, CDR2 FQNNGV. Trimming removed 6 bases from V and 2 bases from J, with 11 bases in between. The CDR3 loop reads CASSPDKPYEQYF. The DNA for the CDR3 is TGTGCCAGCAGTCCAGACAAACCCTACGAGCAGTACTTC.

This clone was detected only a few times. This sequence joins TRBV10-3 and TRBJ2-3, with D possibly being TRBD1 (5 bases). Trimming took off 3 bases at V and 8 bases at J, with 9 bases between the two ends. The germline V gene has CDR1 ENHRY and CDR2 SYGVKD. The CDR3 length is 12 residues. The DNA of the CDR3 is TGTGCCATCAGTGATAGGGGCGGTACGCAGTATTTT. Translation gives CAISDRGGTQYF.

The genes are TRBV6-5 and TRBJ1-5; D may be TRBD1 (5 bases). Germline CDR1 MNHEY, CDR2 SVGAGI. The ends were cut back, 5 bases at V and 4 bases at J, with 6 bases in the middle. The CDR3 totals 12 residues. The CDR3 region is CASSGANQPQHF. The CDR3 nucleotides read TGTGCCAGCAGTGGGGCTAATCAGCCCCAGCATTTT.

The V gene is TRBV2, the J gene TRBJ1-5; 7 bases line up with TRBD1. The CDR3 extends over 16 amino acids. CDR1 and CDR2 from the germline V gene are SNHLY and FYNNEI. After removal of 3 bases from V and 5 bases from J, the junction contained 10 bases not matched to a gene. In DNA form, the CDR3 reads TGTGCCAGCAGTGAGAGGACGGGACAGATTTATCAGCCCCAGCATTTT. Translation gives CASSERTGQIYQPQHF.

This clone appeared a few times. The rearrangement joins TRBV9 to TRBJ2-6; possibly TRBD1 or TRBD2 for D (5 bases each). Germline V CDR1 and CDR2: SGDLS, YYNGEE. V was clipped by 0 bases and J by 2 bases, with 15 bases between them. The CDR3 extends over 18 amino acids. CDR3: CASSVGRARGTGANVLTF. For the CDR3, the DNA is TGTGCCAGCAGCGTAGGACGGGCGAGGGGCACTGGGGCCAACGTCCTGACTTTC.

The V call is TRBV10-3, the J call TRBJ1-1, with a possible D match to TRBD1 (6 bases). From germline, CDR1 is ENHRY and CDR2 SYGVKD. The CDR3 is made up of 15 amino acids. Trimming took 6 bases from V and 1 from J, leaving 15 bases between them. The chain's CDR3 is CAISTGGGSNTEAFF. The DNA for the CDR3 is TGTGCCATCAGCACCGGGGGGGGCTCGAACACTGAAGCTTTCTTT.

This clone came up a few times. This chain uses TRBV19 with TRBJ2-5; TRBD2 matches 11 bases. V was pared by 5 bases and J by 5 bases, with 4 bases of the junction left unmatched. The CDR3 is made up of 14 amino acids. The germline V gene has CDR1 LNHDA and CDR2 SQIVND (reference sequence). CDR3 coding DNA: TGTGCCAGTAGTCCCTCTAGCGGGAGGGAGACCCAGTACTTC. Translated, it gives CASSPSSGRETQYF.

In DNA, the CDR3 is TGTGCCAGCAGCCAAGAGGAAAACACCTTC. Its translation: CASSQEENTF. The chain joins TRBV14 to TRBJ1-2; no firm D call. The CDR3 has 10 residues. Trimming left V 0 bases short and J 12 bases short, with 5 bases between. From germline, CDR1 is SGHDN and CDR2 FVKESK. Using reference TRBV14 and TRBJ1-2 for the parts outside the CDR3, the full variable domain is EAGVTQFPSHSVIEKGQTVTLRCDPISGHDNLYWYRRVMGKEIKFLLHFVKESKQDESGMPNNRFLAERTGGTYSTLKVQPAELEDSGVYFCASSQEENTFGSGTRLTVV.

This clone was detected once. J is TRBJ2-3 and V is TRBV28; tentatively, D is TRBD1 (6 bases). Per the germline V gene, CDR1 is MDHEN and CDR2 is SYDVKM. The CDR3 is 13 amino acids. Trimming took 6 bases from V and 4 from J, leaving 11 bases between them. Here the CDR3 reads CASSRTAPDTQYF. In DNA, the CDR3 is TGTGCCAGCAGCCGGACAGCCCCAGATACGCAGTATTTT.

The chain employs TRBV6-5 and TRBJ2-7; TRBD1 might be the D (5 bases). Germline V gene lookup returns CDR1 MNHEY and CDR2 SVGAGI. V was cut by 5 bases and J by 5 bases, with 16 bases left in between. The length of the CDR3 is 14 residues. The CDR3 loop reads CASSGAKRSDEQYF. The DNA of the CDR3 is TGTGCCAGCAGTGGGGCTAAGAGAAGCGACGAGCAGTACTTC.

This chain uses TRBV6-6 with TRBJ1-2; D gene unclear. The germline gives CDR1 MNHNY, CDR2 SVGAGI (reference sequence). The CDR3 is 13 residues long. Trimming removed 5 bases from V and 4 bases from J, with 11 bases in between. CDR3 DNA: TGTGCCAGCAGTCTCGACGGACCCTATGGCTACACCTTC. Amino acids: CASSLDGPYGYTF.